This TCR beta chain appears in the sequencing data of a study of blood T cell repertoires in COVID-19. Study in general: The United States, Italy and Spain were the sources of the acute and convalescent COVID-19 samples. The cDNA or gDNA used as material had been derived from T cells, B-cell-depleted T cells, or PBMCs.

Seattle's cohort entered during active infection and was followed longitudinally. Original handling: Amplification from reference gene primers served as the basis for estimated nucleated cell counts. Assay: immunoSEQ multiplex PCR; the TCRdb copy retains only in-frame clones and omits some. The DNA was the basis for D and trimming; V, J and clone size are from that table. The sample yields roughly 300,000 clones, approximately 90% seen once. Germline CDR1 MDHEN, CDR2 SYDVKM. The CDR3 runs to 17 residues. J was trimmed by 5 bases and V by 4 bases; bases with no gene match: 11. This TCR came from a woman in her twenties or thirties with COVID-19, enrolled during active disease. Sequencing used peripheral blood. The chain carries TRBV28 and TRBJ1-6; 7 bases align to TRBD1. This chain's CDR3 is CASSSLPPGQHNSPLHF. The CDR3 region has the DNA TGTGCCAGCAGTTCGCTACCTCCGGGACAGCATAATTCACCCCTCCACTTT.